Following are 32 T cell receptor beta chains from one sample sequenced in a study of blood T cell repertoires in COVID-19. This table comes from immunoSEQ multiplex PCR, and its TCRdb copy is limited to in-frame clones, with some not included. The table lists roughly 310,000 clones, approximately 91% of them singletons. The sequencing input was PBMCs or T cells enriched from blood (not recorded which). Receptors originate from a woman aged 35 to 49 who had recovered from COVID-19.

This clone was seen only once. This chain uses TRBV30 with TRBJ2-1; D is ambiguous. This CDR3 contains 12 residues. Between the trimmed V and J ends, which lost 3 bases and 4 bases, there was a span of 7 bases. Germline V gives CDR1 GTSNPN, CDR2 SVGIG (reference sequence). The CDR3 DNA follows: TGTGCCTGGAGGCCAGTTTACAATGAGCAGTTCTTC. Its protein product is CAWRPVYNEQFF.

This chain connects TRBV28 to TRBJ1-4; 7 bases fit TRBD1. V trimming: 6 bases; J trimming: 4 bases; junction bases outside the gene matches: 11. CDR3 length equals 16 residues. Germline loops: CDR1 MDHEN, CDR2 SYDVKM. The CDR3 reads CASSRGQPGYNEKLFF. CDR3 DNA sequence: TGTGCCAGCAGCCGGGGACAGCCAGGCTATAATGAAAAACTGTTTTTT.

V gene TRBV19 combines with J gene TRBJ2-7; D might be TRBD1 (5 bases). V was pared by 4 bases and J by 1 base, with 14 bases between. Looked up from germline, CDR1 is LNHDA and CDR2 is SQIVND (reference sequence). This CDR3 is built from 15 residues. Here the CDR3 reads CASSSQAGLSYEQYF. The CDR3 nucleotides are TGTGCCAGTAGTAGCCAGGCAGGGTTATCCTACGAGCAGTACTTC.

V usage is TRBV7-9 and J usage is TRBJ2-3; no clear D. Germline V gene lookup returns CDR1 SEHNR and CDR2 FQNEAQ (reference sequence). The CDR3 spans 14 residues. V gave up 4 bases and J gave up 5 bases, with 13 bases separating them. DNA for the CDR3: TGTGCCAGCAGCTATGGGCCCCCTGGAGATACGCAGTATTTT. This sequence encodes CASSYGPPGDTQYF.

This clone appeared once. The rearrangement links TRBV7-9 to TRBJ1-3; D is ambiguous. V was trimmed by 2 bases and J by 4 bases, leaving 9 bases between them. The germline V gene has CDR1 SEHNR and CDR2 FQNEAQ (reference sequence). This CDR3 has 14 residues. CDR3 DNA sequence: TGTGCCAGCAGCTTAAAAGAGGGAGGAAACACCATATATTTT. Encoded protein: CASSLKEGGNTIYF.

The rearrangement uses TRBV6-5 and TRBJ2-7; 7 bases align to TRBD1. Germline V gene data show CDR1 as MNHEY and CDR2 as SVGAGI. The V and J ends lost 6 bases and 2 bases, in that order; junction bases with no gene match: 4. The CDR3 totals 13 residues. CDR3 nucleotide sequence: TGTGCCAGCAGGACAGGGTACACCTACGAGCAGTACTTC. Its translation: CASRTGYTYEQYF.

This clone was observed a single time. CDR3: CSVEVSGGGTEAFF. CDR3 nucleotides: TGCAGCGTTGAAGTTTCGGGGGGTGGCACTGAAGCTTTCTTT. The chain employs TRBV29-1 and TRBJ1-1; possibly TRBD1 for D (5 bases). Trimming cost V 1 base and J 4 bases, with 13 bases left between them. This CDR3 is 14 amino acids long. Germline CDR1 reads SQVTM; CDR2 reads ANQGSEA.

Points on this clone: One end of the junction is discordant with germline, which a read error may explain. For the CDR3, the DNA is TGCGCCAGCAGTTTGGACTACTCCTACAATGAGCAGTTCTTC. It codes for CASSLDYSYNEQFF. The V gene is TRBV5-1, the J gene TRBJ2-1; D possibly corresponds to TRBD2 (6 bases). Per the germline V gene, CDR1 is SGHRS and CDR2 is YFSETQ. The CDR3 contains 14 residues.

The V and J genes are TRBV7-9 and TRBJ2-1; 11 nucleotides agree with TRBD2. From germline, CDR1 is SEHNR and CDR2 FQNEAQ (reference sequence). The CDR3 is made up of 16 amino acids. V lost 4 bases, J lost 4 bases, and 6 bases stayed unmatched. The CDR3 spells CASSYTPSGGYNEQFF. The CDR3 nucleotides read TGTGCCAGCAGCTATACACCTAGCGGGGGGTACAATGAGCAGTTCTTC.

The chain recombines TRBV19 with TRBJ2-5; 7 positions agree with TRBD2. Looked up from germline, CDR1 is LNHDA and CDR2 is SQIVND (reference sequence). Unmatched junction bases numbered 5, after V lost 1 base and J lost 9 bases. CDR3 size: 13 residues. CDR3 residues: CASSIGTAGAQYF. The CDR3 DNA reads TGTGCCAGTAGTATAGGGACCGCGGGGGCCCAGTACTTC.

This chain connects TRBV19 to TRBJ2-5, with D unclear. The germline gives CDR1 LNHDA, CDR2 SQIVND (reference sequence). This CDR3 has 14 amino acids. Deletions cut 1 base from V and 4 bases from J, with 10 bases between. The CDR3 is CASSIGGGPETQYF. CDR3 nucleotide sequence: TGTGCCAGTAGTATAGGCGGCGGTCCAGAGACCCAGTACTTC.

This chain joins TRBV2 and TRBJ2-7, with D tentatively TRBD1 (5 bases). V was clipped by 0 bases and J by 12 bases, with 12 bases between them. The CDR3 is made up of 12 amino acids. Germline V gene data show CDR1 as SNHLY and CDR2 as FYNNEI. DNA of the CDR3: TGTGCCAGCAGTGAAGCATACTGGCAGGGGTACTTC. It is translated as CASSEAYWQGYF.

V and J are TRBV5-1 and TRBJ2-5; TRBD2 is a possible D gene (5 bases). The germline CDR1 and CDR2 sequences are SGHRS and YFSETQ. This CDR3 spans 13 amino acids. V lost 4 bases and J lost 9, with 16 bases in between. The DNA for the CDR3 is TGCGCCAGCAGCGACCCCGGGGAGTTAGCCCAGTACTTC. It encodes CASSDPGELAQYF.

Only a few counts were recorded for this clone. The CDR3 region is CASSKTGGTYEQYF. The CDR3 DNA reads TGCGCCAGCAGCAAGACAGGGGGGACCTACGAGCAGTACTTC. The gene calls are TRBV5-1 and TRBJ2-7; 9 bases align to TRBD1. The CDR3 is 14 amino acids. V was clipped by 4 bases and J by 2 bases; unmatched bases: 4. Germline V gene data show CDR1 as SGHRS and CDR2 as YFSETQ.

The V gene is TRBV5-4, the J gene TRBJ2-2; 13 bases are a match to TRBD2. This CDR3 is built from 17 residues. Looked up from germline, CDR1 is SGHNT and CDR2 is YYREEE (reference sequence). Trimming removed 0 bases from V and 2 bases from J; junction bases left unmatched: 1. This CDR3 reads CASSLGGLAGNTGELFF. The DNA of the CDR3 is TGTGCCAGCAGCTTGGGGGGACTAGCGGGAAACACCGGGGAGCTGTTTTTT.

In DNA form, the CDR3 reads TGCAGCGTTCAATACAGGGGGGGCTACGAGCAGTACTTC. This encodes CSVQYRGGYEQYF. This rearrangement joins TRBV29-1 to TRBJ2-7; weak D call: TRBD1 (8 bases). The length of the CDR3 is 13 residues. The ends were cut back, 5 bases at V and 3 bases at J, with 14 bases in the middle. Germline V CDR1 and CDR2: SQVTM, ANQGSEA.

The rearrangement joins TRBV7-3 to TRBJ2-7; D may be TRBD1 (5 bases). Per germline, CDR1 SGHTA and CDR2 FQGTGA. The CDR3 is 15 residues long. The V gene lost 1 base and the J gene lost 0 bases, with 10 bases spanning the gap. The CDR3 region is CASSLSADSSYEQYF. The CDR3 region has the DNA TGTGCCAGCAGCTTAAGTGCCGACAGCTCCTACGAGCAGTACTTC.

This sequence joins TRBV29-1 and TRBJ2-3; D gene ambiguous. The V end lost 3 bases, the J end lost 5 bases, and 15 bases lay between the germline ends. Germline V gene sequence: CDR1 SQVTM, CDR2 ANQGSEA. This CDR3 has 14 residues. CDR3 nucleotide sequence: TGCAGCGTTGAGACATCGACGGCCAGAGATACGCAGTATTTT. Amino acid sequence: CSVETSTARDTQYF.

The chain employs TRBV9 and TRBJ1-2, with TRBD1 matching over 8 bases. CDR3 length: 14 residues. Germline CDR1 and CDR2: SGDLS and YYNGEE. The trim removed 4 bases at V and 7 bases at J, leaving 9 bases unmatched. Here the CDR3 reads CASSPKDGQGGYTF. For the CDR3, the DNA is TGTGCCAGCAGCCCAAAGGACGGACAGGGTGGCTACACCTTC. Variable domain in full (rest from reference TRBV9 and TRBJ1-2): DSGVTQTPKHLITATGQRVTLRCSPRSGDLSVYWYQQSLDQGLQFLIQYYNGEERAKGNILERFSAQQFPDLHSELNLSSLELGDSALYFCASSPKDGQGGYTFGSGTRLTVV.

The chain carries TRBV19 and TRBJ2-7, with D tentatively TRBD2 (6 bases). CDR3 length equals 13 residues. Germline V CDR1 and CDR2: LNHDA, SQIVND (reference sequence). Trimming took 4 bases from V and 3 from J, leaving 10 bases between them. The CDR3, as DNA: TGTGCCAGTAGTAAACCCGGGGGCTACGAGCAGTACTTC. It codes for CASSKPGGYEQYF.

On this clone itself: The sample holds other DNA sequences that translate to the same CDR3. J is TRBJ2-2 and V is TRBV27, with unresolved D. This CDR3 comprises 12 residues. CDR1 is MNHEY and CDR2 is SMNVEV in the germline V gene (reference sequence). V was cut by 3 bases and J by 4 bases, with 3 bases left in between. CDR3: CASSLATGELFF. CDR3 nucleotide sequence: TGTGCCAGCAGTTTGGCCACCGGGGAGCTGTTTTTT.

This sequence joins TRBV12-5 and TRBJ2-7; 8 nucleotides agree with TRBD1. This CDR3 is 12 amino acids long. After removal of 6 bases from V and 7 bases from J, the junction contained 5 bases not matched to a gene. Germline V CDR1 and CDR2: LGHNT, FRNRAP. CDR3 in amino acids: CASGRTGSEQYF. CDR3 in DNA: TGTGCTAGTGGCCGGACAGGGTCTGAGCAGTACTTC.

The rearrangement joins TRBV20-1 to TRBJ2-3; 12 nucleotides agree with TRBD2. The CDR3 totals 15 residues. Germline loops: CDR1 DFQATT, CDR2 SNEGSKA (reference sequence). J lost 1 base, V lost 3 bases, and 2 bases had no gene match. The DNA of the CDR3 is TGCAGTGCTAGTCGACTAGCGGGAGGCACAGATACGCAGTATTTT. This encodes CSASRLAGGTDTQYF.

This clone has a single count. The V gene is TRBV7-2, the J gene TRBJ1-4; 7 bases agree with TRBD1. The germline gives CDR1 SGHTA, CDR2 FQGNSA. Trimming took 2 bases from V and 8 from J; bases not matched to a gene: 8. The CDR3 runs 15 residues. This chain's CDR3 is CASSLKTGVGEKLFF. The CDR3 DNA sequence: TGTGCCAGCAGCTTAAAAACAGGGGTAGGAGAAAAACTGTTTTTT.

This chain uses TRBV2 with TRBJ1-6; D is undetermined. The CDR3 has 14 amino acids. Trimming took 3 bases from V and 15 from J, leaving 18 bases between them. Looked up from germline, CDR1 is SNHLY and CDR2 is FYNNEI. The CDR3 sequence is CASSERAASHLLHF. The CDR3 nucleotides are TGTGCCAGCAGTGAGCGGGCAGCCAGTCATCTCCTCCACTTT.

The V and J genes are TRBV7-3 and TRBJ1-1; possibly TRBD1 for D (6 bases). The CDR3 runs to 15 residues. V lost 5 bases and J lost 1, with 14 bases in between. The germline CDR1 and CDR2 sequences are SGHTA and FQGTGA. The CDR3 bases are TGTGCCAGCAGCCCTCACCCACAGGGGAACACTGAAGCTTTCTTT. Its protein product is CASSPHPQGNTEAFF. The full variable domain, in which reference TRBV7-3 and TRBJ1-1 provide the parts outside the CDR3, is GAGVSQTPSNKVTEKGKYVELRCDPISGHTALYWYRQSLGQGPEFLIYFQGTGAADDSGLPNDRFFAVRPEGSVSTLKIQRTERGDSAVYLCASSPHPQGNTEAFFGQGTRLTVV.

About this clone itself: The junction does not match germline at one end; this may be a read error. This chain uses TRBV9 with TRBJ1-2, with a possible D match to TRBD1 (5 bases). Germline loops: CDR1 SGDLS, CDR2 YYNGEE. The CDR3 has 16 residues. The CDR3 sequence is CASSPSGVSAEYGYTF. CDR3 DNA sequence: TGCGCCAGCAGCCCATCGGGGGTGAGTGCCGAGTATGGCTACACCTTC.

CDR3 nucleotides: TGCAGCGTTGAACGGGCCAGGGGTGTGAGGGGCTACACCTTC. Translating gives CSVERARGVRGYTF. V usage is TRBV29-1 and J usage is TRBJ1-2, with D possibly being TRBD1 (6 bases). Germline V gene sequence: CDR1 SQVTM, CDR2 ANQGSEA. The length of the CDR3 is 14 residues. Deletions cut 2 bases from V and 8 bases from J, with 18 bases between.

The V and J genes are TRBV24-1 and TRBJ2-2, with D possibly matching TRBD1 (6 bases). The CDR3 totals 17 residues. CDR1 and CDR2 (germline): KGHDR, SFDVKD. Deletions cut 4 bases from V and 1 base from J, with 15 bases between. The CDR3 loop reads CATSDFLGGRNTGELFF. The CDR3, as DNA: TGTGCCACCAGTGACTTTCTTGGGGGCAGGAACACCGGGGAGCTGTTTTTT.

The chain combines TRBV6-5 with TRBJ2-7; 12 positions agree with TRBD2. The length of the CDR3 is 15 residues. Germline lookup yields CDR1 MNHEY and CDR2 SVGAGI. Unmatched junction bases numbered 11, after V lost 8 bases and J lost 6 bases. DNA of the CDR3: TGTGCCAGCCGCCTAGCGGGAGGGCCCTCGGGCGAGCAGTACTTC. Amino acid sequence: CASRLAGGPSGEQYF.

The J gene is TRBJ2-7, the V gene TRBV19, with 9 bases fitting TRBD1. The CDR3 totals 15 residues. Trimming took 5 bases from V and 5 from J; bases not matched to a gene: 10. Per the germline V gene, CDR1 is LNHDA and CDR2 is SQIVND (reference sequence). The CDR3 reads CASSSRTGEIHEQYF. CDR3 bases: TGTGCCAGTAGTTCCCGGACAGGGGAGATCCACGAGCAGTACTTC.

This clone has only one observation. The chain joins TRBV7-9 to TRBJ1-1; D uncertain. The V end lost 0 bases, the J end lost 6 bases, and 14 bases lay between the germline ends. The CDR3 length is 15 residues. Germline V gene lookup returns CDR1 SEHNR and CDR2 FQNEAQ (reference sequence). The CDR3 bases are TGTGCCAGCAGCTTAGCAACAAACGGGTTGGCTGAAGCTTTCTTT. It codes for CASSLATNGLAEAFF.